The 5 T cell receptor beta chains presented below share a single source sample, sequenced in a study of blood T cell repertoires in COVID-19 (dated by TCRdb to 2020 to 2021). Libraries were prepared through the immunoSEQ multiplex PCR assay. Sourced from immuneACCESS, this table was stored by TCRdb with only in-frame sequences that have V and J called. A share of the clones is absent; for the studies checked, an unresolved V gene accounts for under half, and the remainder has no known explanation. The sample includes some 210,000 clones, with roughly 78% observed a single time. About 12% of the sample lies in the top ten. Material: peripheral blood. The source is a woman in her thirties or forties with acute or convalescent COVID-19.

This clone was seen just once. V usage is TRBV5-1 and J usage is TRBJ2-7, with D possibly being TRBD2 (6 bases). Trimming took off 7 bases at V and 3 bases at J, with 14 bases between the two ends. The germline gives CDR1 SGHRS, CDR2 YFSETQ. CDR3 length equals 13 residues. The CDR3 bases are TGCGCCAGCGCGGCCCGGGGGAGCTACGAGCAGTACTTC. Translation gives CASAARGSYEQYF.

This clone is a singleton in its sample. This chain uses TRBV2 with TRBJ1-3; the match to TRBD1 covers 8 bases. The trim removed 7 bases at V and 2 bases at J, leaving 10 bases unmatched. The CDR3 consists of 16 residues. The germline V gene has CDR1 SNHLY and CDR2 FYNNEI. The CDR3: CASTPRTGSTGNTIYF. The CDR3 DNA sequence: TGTGCCAGCACCCCGAGGACAGGGAGTACTGGAAACACCATATATTTT. The full variable domain, completed using reference TRBV2 and TRBJ1-3, is EPEVTQTPSHQVTQMGQEVILRCVPISNHLYFYWYRQILGQKVEFLVSFYNNEISEKSEIFDDQFSVERPDGSNFTLKIRSTKLEDSAMYFCASTPRTGSTGNTIYFGEGSWLTVV.

The chain combines TRBV4-1 with TRBJ1-5, with D possibly matching TRBD1 (6 bases). CDR3 length equals 15 residues. From germline, CDR1 is MGHRA and CDR2 YSYEKL. The V and J ends lost 0 bases and 0 bases respectively, with 6 bases between them. The CDR3 spells CASSQDRGSNQPQHF. CDR3 sequence (DNA): TGCGCCAGCAGCCAAGACAGGGGTAGCAATCAGCCCCAGCATTTT.

This chain links TRBV27 with TRBJ1-2, with a weak D call TRBD1 (5 bases). The CDR3 extends over 13 amino acids. V gave up 4 bases and J gave up 8 bases, with 14 bases separating them. Per germline, CDR1 MNHEY and CDR2 SMNVEV (reference sequence). The CDR3 loop reads CASSSSRVLGYTF. CDR3 nucleotides: TGTGCCAGCAGTTCAAGCAGGGTTCTCGGCTACACCTTC.

The chain links TRBV5-1 to TRBJ1-2; TRBD1 matches 8 bases. Germline values: CDR1 SGHRS, CDR2 YFSETQ. The junction had 16 bases not matched to a gene; V was cut back by 7 bases and J by 8 bases. This CDR3 is 15 amino acids long. CDR3 in amino acids: CASWWTGRAQEGYTF. In DNA form, the CDR3 reads TGCGCCAGCTGGTGGACAGGGCGTGCTCAAGAGGGCTACACCTTC.